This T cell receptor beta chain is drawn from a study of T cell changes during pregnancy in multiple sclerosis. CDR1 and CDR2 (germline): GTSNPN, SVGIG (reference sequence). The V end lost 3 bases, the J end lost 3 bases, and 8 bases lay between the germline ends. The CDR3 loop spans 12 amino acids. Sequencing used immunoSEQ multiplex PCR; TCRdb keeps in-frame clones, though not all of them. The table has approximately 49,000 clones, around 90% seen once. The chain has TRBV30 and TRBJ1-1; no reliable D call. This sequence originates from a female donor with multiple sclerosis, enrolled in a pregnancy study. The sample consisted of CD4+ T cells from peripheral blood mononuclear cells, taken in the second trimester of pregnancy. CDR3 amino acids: CAWRESYTEAFF. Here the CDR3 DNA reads TGTGCCTGGAGAGAGAGTTACACTGAAGCTTTCTTT.